The present T cell receptor beta chain was sequenced within a study of T cells expressing NK-cell markers. The wider study: Repertoire data for TCR beta were derived from sorted T cells (CD3+CD56+NKG2C+, CD3+CD56+NKG2C- and CD3+CD56-NKG2C+).

Germline V gene sequence: CDR1 MNHEY, CDR2 SVGAGI. The CDR3 length is 16 residues. TCRdb re-called the 5' RACE reads; every CDR3 protein appears as one record, without DNA. Recorded for this sample: 350,000 to 500,000 distinct CDR3 sequences. The source material was blood T cells: a sorted CD56 or NKG2C T cell subset, CD4+ or CD8+ T cells, or bulk PBMC T cells (not recorded which). The TCR sequence derives from a woman aged 18-70 years in good health. This rearrangement joins TRBV6-5 to TRBJ2-3; checking the TCRdb D call of TRBD1 is not possible without DNA. The CDR3: CASSSPDRGRCSTQYF.